Described below is a single T cell receptor beta chain sequence and its context. These data belong to a study of blood T cell repertoires in COVID-19. The germline V gene has CDR1 MGHDK and CDR2 SYGVNS. The trim removed 2 bases at V and 6 bases at J, leaving 7 bases unmatched. The CDR3 consists of 15 residues. Clones were sequenced by immunoSEQ multiplex PCR, and TCRdb holds only the in-frame ones, with some missing. The data show hundreds of thousands of clones, 82% seen once. The origin of this receptor is a woman in her 70s with acute or convalescent COVID-19. What was sequenced was peripheral blood. The rearrangement uses TRBV25-1 and TRBJ2-7; 10 bases are shared with TRBD1. The CDR3 nucleotides read TGTGCCAGCAGTGAACTGGGGACAGGGGCTGTCGAGCAGTACTTC. This translates into CASSELGTGAVEQYF.